The 32 T cell receptor beta chains reported below all come from one sample, sequenced in a study of PD-L1 blockade in urothelial cancer. TCRdb's copy holds only in-frame clones and misses some; the assay was immunoSEQ multiplex PCR. Of around 30,000 clones listed, around 87% were seen once; the top ten hold roughly 3.1%. Sequenced here: PBMCs, sampled around atezolizumab (anti-PD-L1) treatment. These receptors were taken from a man aged 50 or older with urothelial cancer.

A single count supports this clone. The CDR3 here is CASSLVDKPYEQYF. DNA for the CDR3: TGTGCCAGCAGCTTAGTAGACAAACCCTACGAGCAGTACTTC. This chain connects TRBV11-2 to TRBJ2-7; D gene ambiguous. The CDR3 is made up of 14 amino acids. V shed 1 base and J shed 2 bases, with 9 bases lying between them. CDR1 and CDR2 (germline): SGHAT, FQNNGV.

The chain uses TRBV19 and TRBJ2-7; maybe TRBD1 (6 bases). CDR1 LNHDA and CDR2 SQIVND come from the germline V gene (reference sequence). The germline V and J ends were trimmed by 6 bases and 0 bases, with 15 bases remaining between them. This CDR3 has 15 residues. CDR3 in amino acids: CASRPGHLSSYEQYF. The CDR3 bases are TGTGCCAGTAGGCCGGGACACTTAAGCTCCTACGAGCAGTACTTC.

The rearrangement links TRBV21-1 to TRBJ2-1; TRBD1 is the table's D call, not checked against the DNA. TRBV21-1 is described as a pseudogene. The CDR3 loop spans 22 amino acids. This chain's CDR3 is CARHDGFTGTGGDPLNYNEQFF. As DNA, the CDR3 is TGTGCCAGGCACGACGGCTTCACCGGGACAGGGGGCGACCCCCTAAACTACAATGAGCAGTTCTTC.

V usage is TRBV6-5 and J usage is TRBJ1-2, with D possibly matching TRBD1 (6 bases). Per germline, CDR1 MNHEY and CDR2 SVGAGI. V shed 0 bases and J shed 5 bases, with 10 bases lying between them. The CDR3 consists of 14 residues. The CDR3 region is CASSYSGALYGYTF. Here the CDR3 DNA reads TGTGCCAGCAGTTACTCGGGGGCTTTGTATGGCTACACCTTC.

This clone was detected only once. The gene calls are TRBV19 and TRBJ2-6, with a possible D match to TRBD2 (5 bases). The germline V gene has CDR1 LNHDA and CDR2 SQIVND (reference sequence). The CDR3 loop spans 16 amino acids. With 7 bases removed from V and 0 bases from J, the gap between germline ends came to 13 bases. Here the CDR3 reads CASKAGSNSGANVLTF. CDR3 DNA: TGTGCCAGTAAGGCGGGCTCCAACTCTGGGGCCAACGTCCTGACTTTC.

The chain is built from TRBV29-1 and TRBJ1-2, with a possible D match to TRBD1 (6 bases). Germline V CDR1 and CDR2: SQVTM, ANQGSEA. V lost 5 bases and J 6 bases, leaving 16 bases between the germline ends. This CDR3 comprises 13 residues. The CDR3: CSVRDNRKNGYTF. As DNA, the CDR3 is TGCAGCGTTCGGGACAATAGGAAAAATGGCTACACCTTC.

The chain has TRBV9 and TRBJ1-4; no clear D gene. Germline lookup yields CDR1 SGDLS and CDR2 YYNGEE. The V end lost 1 base, the J end lost 8 bases, and 12 bases lay between the germline ends. There are 14 residues in the CDR3. The chain's CDR3 is CASSVTAIGEKLFF. The CDR3 nucleotides read TGTGCCAGCAGCGTAACAGCCATTGGGGAAAAACTGTTTTTT.

On this clone itself: Other DNA variants within this sample encode the same CDR3. This chain joins TRBV6-5 and TRBJ2-5, with 8 bases fitting TRBD1. The germline CDR1 and CDR2 sequences are MNHEY and SVGAGI. This CDR3 has 13 residues. The J segment lost 5 bases and the V segment lost 6 bases, leaving 5 bases of the junction unmatched. The CDR3 DNA reads TGTGCCAGCAGCCAAGACAGGGGTGAGACCCAGTACTTC. Encoded protein: CASSQDRGETQYF.

The J gene is TRBJ2-7, the V gene TRBV19, with 7 bases that match TRBD2. The germline V gene has CDR1 LNHDA and CDR2 SQIVND (reference sequence). J lost 6 bases, V lost 7 bases, and 15 bases had no gene match. The CDR3 is made up of 15 amino acids. The CDR3 nucleotides are TGTGCCAGTACCCCTAGAGCGGGGTTTGGAGTCGAGCAGTACTTC. It specifies CASTPRAGFGVEQYF.

This chain joins TRBV28 and TRBJ2-7; 9 bases match TRBD1. J lost 5 bases, V lost 3 bases, and 14 bases had no gene match. Germline assignment: CDR1 MDHEN and CDR2 SYDVKM. This CDR3 is built from 17 residues. CDR3: CASSLGLIGTGTHEQYF. CDR3 sequence (DNA): TGTGCCAGCAGTTTGGGCTTGATTGGGACAGGGACCCACGAGCAGTACTTC.

V usage is TRBV7-9 and J usage is TRBJ1-2; D is undetermined. Germline loops: CDR1 SEHNR, CDR2 FQNEAQ (reference sequence). V shed 6 bases and J shed 5 bases, with 25 bases lying between them. The CDR3 loop spans 17 amino acids. The CDR3 region has the DNA TGTGCCAGCAGTCTGATCGCAGTAACCATCAGGAAGTATGGCTACACCTTC. Its translation: CASSLIAVTIRKYGYTF.

The chain couples TRBV9 to TRBJ2-1, with TRBD2 matching 12 bases. J lost 0 bases, V lost 3 bases, and 4 bases had no gene match. This CDR3 is 17 amino acids long. From germline, CDR1 is SGDLS and CDR2 YYNGEE. CDR3 coding DNA: TGTGCCAGCAGCGGAGCTAGCGGGAGGGTCTCCTACAATGAGCAGTTCTTC. Its protein is CASSGASGRVSYNEQFF.

This clone has a handful of counts. The V gene is TRBV10-3, the J gene TRBJ1-6, with 11 nucleotides matching TRBD1. The CDR3 is made up of 14 amino acids. Per the germline V gene, CDR1 is ENHRY and CDR2 is SYGVKD. J lost 9 bases, V lost 5 bases, and 3 bases had no gene match. The CDR3 protein is CAISPGQGGSPLHF. The CDR3 DNA reads TGTGCCATCAGTCCGGGACAGGGGGGTTCACCCCTCCACTTT.

The chain combines TRBV19 with TRBJ1-1; D call uncertain. Germline V gene lookup returns CDR1 LNHDA and CDR2 SQIVND (reference sequence). The CDR3 loop spans 15 amino acids. The V and J ends lost 4 bases and 0 bases respectively, with 12 bases between them. CDR3 in amino acids: CASSNFRIMNTEAFF. Written as DNA, the CDR3 is TGTGCCAGTAGTAATTTCAGGATTATGAACACTGAAGCTTTCTTT. Together with reference TRBV19 and TRBJ1-1, the CDR3 gives the full variable domain: DGGITQSPKYLFRKEGQNVTLSCEQNLNHDAMYWYRQDPGQGLRLIYYSQIVNDFQKGDIAEGYSVSREKKESFPLTVTSAQKNPTAFYLCASSNFRIMNTEAFFGQGTRLTVV.

This chain joins TRBV2 and TRBJ1-1; TRBD1 might be the D (5 bases). Trimming took 3 bases from V and 7 from J, leaving 18 bases between them. CDR1 and CDR2 (germline): SNHLY, FYNNEI. The CDR3 has 15 residues. CDR3 residues: CASSEVGGFLSEAFF. CDR3 DNA sequence: TGTGCCAGCAGTGAGGTCGGGGGTTTTCTGAGTGAAGCTTTCTTT.

This sequence joins TRBV12-5 and TRBJ2-1, with unresolved D. This CDR3 region has 11 residues. Germline V gene data show CDR1 as LGHNT and CDR2 as FRNRAP. Trimming removed 3 bases at V and 6 bases at J, with 3 bases between. The chain's CDR3 is CASGFSNEQFF. The CDR3 DNA follows: TGTGCTAGTGGTTTCTCCAATGAGCAGTTCTTC.

The V gene is TRBV7-9, the J gene TRBJ1-6, with 7 bases aligning to TRBD1. Trimming cost V 3 bases and J 10 bases; bases outside gene matches: 6. From germline, CDR1 is SEHNR and CDR2 FQNEAQ (reference sequence). The CDR3 extends over 14 amino acids. CDR3 sequence: CASSFRGTDSPLHF. The CDR3 DNA is TGTGCCAGCAGCTTCAGGGGGACTGACTCACCCCTCCACTTT.

This clone appeared a single time. The V gene is TRBV7-2, the J gene TRBJ2-7; 10 positions match TRBD1. The V and J ends lost 5 bases and 2 bases, in that order; junction bases with no gene match: 3. Per germline, CDR1 SGHTA and CDR2 FQGNSA. The length of the CDR3 is 14 residues. CDR3 sequence (DNA): TGTGCCAGCAGCCCTGACAGGGGGCCCTACGAGCAGTACTTC. It is translated as CASSPDRGPYEQYF. Supplemented by reference TRBV7-2 and TRBJ2-7, the full variable domain reads GAGVSQSPSNKVTEKGKDVELRCDPISGHTALYWYRQSLGQGLEFLIYFQGNSAPDKSGLPSDRFSAERTGGSVSTLTIQRTQQEDSAVYLCASSPDRGPYEQYFGPGTRLTVT.

This clone was counted only a few times. The V and J genes are TRBV13 and TRBJ2-1; TRBD1 matches 8 bases. CDR1 and CDR2 from the germline V gene are PRHDT and FYEKMQ (reference sequence). This CDR3 has 14 residues. V gave up 4 bases and J gave up 5 bases; unmatched junction bases: 4. The CDR3 protein is CASSSRQGHNEQFF. CDR3 DNA: TGTGCCAGCAGCTCCCGACAGGGGCACAATGAGCAGTTCTTC.

The CDR3 DNA reads as TGTGCCAGCAGTTACTCGACGGGTCAAGGCTACACCTTC. Amino acids: CASSYSTGQGYTF. This chain links TRBV6-6 with TRBJ1-2; unclear D gene. V was cut by 0 bases and J by 8 bases, with 10 bases left in between. CDR1 and CDR2 (germline): MNHNY, SVGAGI (reference sequence). The CDR3 sequence is 13 residues long.

The chain recombines TRBV5-1 with TRBJ2-7, with 8 bases identical to TRBD2. J was trimmed by 2 bases and V by 4 bases; bases with no gene match: 5. Germline V gene data show CDR1 as SGHRS and CDR2 as YFSETQ. This CDR3 region has 14 residues. CDR3 coding DNA: TGCGCCAGCAGCCCCCGGGGGGGGGCCTACGAGCAGTACTTC. It specifies CASSPRGGAYEQYF.

The chain joins TRBV7-9 to TRBJ2-2; TRBD2 aligns across 8 bases. The CDR3 loop spans 17 amino acids. From germline, CDR1 is SEHNR and CDR2 FQNEAQ (reference sequence). V was pared by 4 bases and J by 2 bases, with 9 bases of the junction left unmatched. The CDR3 sequence is CASSSMLLAANTGELFF. In DNA, the CDR3 is TGTGCCAGCAGCTCTATGCTACTAGCGGCAAACACCGGGGAGCTGTTTTTT.

This clone was detected a few times. The chain carries TRBV5-5 and TRBJ1-5; D is unclear. Trimming took 4 bases from V and 4 from J, leaving 12 bases between them. The CDR3 totals 14 residues. Germline V CDR1 and CDR2: SGHKS, YYEKEE (reference sequence). In DNA form, the CDR3 reads TGTGCCAGCAGCACCCGGGAGCCAAATCAGCCCCAGCATTTT. Protein product: CASSTREPNQPQHF.

This clone appeared a few times. The chain links TRBV10-2 to TRBJ2-5; TRBD1 agrees at 9 bases. Germline V gene data show CDR1 as WSHSY and CDR2 as SAAADI. Unmatched junction bases numbered 4, after V lost 6 bases and J lost 5 bases. The CDR3 has 13 residues. The CDR3: CASRQGAVETQYF. CDR3 nucleotides: TGCGCCAGCAGACAGGGGGCCGTGGAGACCCAGTACTTC.

The CDR3, as DNA: TGTGCCAGCAGCTTAGGGACAGTGACTAATGAAAAACTGTTTTTT. Its protein is CASSLGTVTNEKLFF. The chain has TRBV11-2 and TRBJ1-4; tentatively, D is TRBD1 (6 bases). From germline, CDR1 is SGHAT and CDR2 FQNNGV. V was clipped by 1 base and J by 2 bases, with 8 bases between them. The CDR3 runs to 15 residues.

V gene TRBV11-1 combines with J gene TRBJ2-7; TRBD2 matches 8 bases. This CDR3 has 17 residues. Germline loops: CDR1 SGHAT, CDR2 FQDESV (reference sequence). Germline trimming cut 2 bases from V and 4 bases from J; bases unmatched to any gene: 13. In DNA, the CDR3 is TGTGCCAGCAGCTTATTCTGGAGACTAGCGTCGATTTACGAGCAGTACTTC. It yields the protein CASSLFWRLASIYEQYF.

The chain links TRBV6-4 to TRBJ2-1, with TRBD1 identical over 7 bases. Germline CDR1 reads MRHNA; CDR2 reads SNTAGT. This CDR3 is 13 amino acids long. Losses at the gene ends were 5 bases for V and 4 bases for J; bases not matched to a gene: 2. Written as DNA, the CDR3 is TGTGCCAGCAGTAGGACAGGTTACAATGAGCAGTTCTTC. It yields the protein CASSRTGYNEQFF.

The CDR3 coding sequence is TGTGCCAGCAGTTCCCTGGAACTAGCCTCAGATACGCAGTATTTT. Residues: CASSSLELASDTQYF. This rearrangement joins TRBV27 to TRBJ2-3; D is possibly TRBD2 (6 bases). The CDR3 is 15 amino acids. V lost 4 bases and J lost 4, with 15 bases in between. Germline V gene data show CDR1 as MNHEY and CDR2 as SMNVEV (reference sequence).

This rearrangement joins TRBV18 to TRBJ2-1, with TRBD1 matching over 7 bases. The germline gives CDR1 KGHSH, CDR2 LQKENI. J gave up 3 bases and V 1 base, and 15 bases lay outside the gene matches. This CDR3 region has 19 residues. The DNA for the CDR3 is TGTGCCAGCTCACCACTAAGGGCGGCTACGGGACAGATCTACAATGAGCAGTTCTTC. Translation: CASSPLRAATGQIYNEQFF. The variable domain in full, completed from reference TRBV18 and TRBJ2-1, reads NAGVMQNPRHLVRRRGQEARLRCSPMKGHSHVYWYRQLPEEGLKFMVYLQKENIIDESGMPKERFSAEFPKEGPSILRIQQVVRGDSAAYFCASSPLRAATGQIYNEQFFGPGTRLTVL.

The rearrangement uses TRBV9 and TRBJ1-3; TRBD1 is a possible D gene (6 bases). Germline V gene sequence: CDR1 SGDLS, CDR2 YYNGEE. The CDR3 contains 15 residues. V shed 0 bases and J shed 4 bases, with 11 bases lying between them. CDR3 coding DNA: TGTGCCAGCAGCGTAGGACAGGCTCCGGGAAACACCATATATTTT. It specifies CASSVGQAPGNTIYF.

The rearrangement links TRBV7-9 to TRBJ2-1, with 8 bases identical to TRBD1. Germline V CDR1 and CDR2: SEHNR, FQNEAQ (reference sequence). V was clipped by 5 bases and J by 9 bases; unmatched bases: 9. The CDR3 is 14 amino acids. In DNA form, the CDR3 reads TGTGCCAGCAGCGACGGCAGGGGGCCCGGTGAGCAGTTCTTC. Its translation is CASSDGRGPGEQFF.

The chain couples TRBV7-3 to TRBJ2-5, with TRBD2 as a possible D gene (5 bases). CDR1 and CDR2 from the germline V gene are SGHTA and FQGTGA. V lost 5 bases to trimming and J lost 5 bases, with 15 bases between them. The CDR3 spans 14 residues. The chain's CDR3 is CASSPGGSGETQYF. DNA for the CDR3: TGTGCCAGCAGCCCCGGCGGGTCCGGTGAGACCCAGTACTTC. The full variable domain, rest sourced from reference TRBV7-3 and TRBJ2-5, is GAGVSQTPSNKVTEKGKYVELRCDPISGHTALYWYRQSLGQGPEFLIYFQGTGAADDSGLPNDRFFAVRPEGSVSTLKIQRTERGDSAVYLCASSPGGSGETQYFGPGTRLLVL.